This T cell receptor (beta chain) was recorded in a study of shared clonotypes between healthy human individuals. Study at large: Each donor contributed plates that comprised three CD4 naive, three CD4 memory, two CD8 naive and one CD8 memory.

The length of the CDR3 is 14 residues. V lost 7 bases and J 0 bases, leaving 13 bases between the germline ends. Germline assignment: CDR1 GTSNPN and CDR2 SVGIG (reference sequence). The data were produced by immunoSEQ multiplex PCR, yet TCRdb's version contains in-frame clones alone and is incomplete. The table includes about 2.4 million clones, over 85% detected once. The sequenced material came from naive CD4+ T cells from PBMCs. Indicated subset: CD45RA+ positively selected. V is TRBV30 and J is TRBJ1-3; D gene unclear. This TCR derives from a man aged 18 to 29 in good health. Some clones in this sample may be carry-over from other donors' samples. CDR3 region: CASTSQSSGNTIYF. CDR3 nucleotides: TGTGCCTCCACCTCACAGAGCTCTGGAAACACCATATATTTT.